This T cell receptor beta chain originates from a study of T cell responses to AZD1222 COVID-19 vaccine. General observations from the study: Following two doses of AZD1222, Spike-specific TCR breadth and depth rose.

With respect to this clone: Its specificity is not known.

This CDR3 comprises 14 residues. V trimming: 6 bases; J trimming: 5 bases; junction bases outside the gene matches: 9. CDR1 and CDR2 from the germline V gene are SGHKS and YYEKEE (reference sequence). Assay: immunoSEQ multiplex PCR; the TCRdb copy retains only in-frame clones and omits some. The top ten hold 40% to 55% of the sample, which has more than 95,000 clones, roughly nine tenths seen once. The clonotype was recovered from an adult who received the AZD1222 COVID-19 vaccine. This chain joins TRBV5-5 and TRBJ2-5, with TRBD2 matching 8 bases. The sample consisted of peripheral blood, taken 28 days after the second AZD1222 dose. The CDR3 reads CASTTGGAVETQYF. In DNA, the CDR3 is TGTGCCAGCACCACCGGGGGGGCCGTTGAGACCCAGTACTTC.